This T cell receptor (beta chain) appears in the sequencing data of a study of cytomegalovirus exposure and HLA in healthy donors. Study outcomes and limitations: Presence/absence comparisons presumed near-even sequencing depth among donors. Based on reports, TCR beta sequences accurately predicted HLA-A and HLA-B alleles for most subjects.

CDR3 length equals 16 residues. Trimming left V 0 bases short and J 4 bases short, with 13 bases between. The germline CDR1 and CDR2 sequences are SGHRS and YFSETQ. PCR primers comprised 60 Vbeta and 13 Jbeta primers. How the authors handled the data: In a later analysis, about 12 million of about 80 million unique beta chains occurred in at least two donors. This table comes from immunoSEQ multiplex PCR, and its TCRdb copy is limited to in-frame clones, with some not included. V and J calls and clone size are copied from that table; D and trimming were computed from the DNA. The profile covers over 110,000 clones, with approximately 80% appearing a single time and roughly 4.8% taken by the ten largest. Note on this clone: What it binds is not known.

The clonotype was recovered from a middle-aged man in good health and CMV-seronegative. Sequenced material: PBMCs. This sequence joins TRBV5-1 and TRBJ2-2; D gene unclear. The CDR3 here is CASSLGGFKSTGELFF. The CDR3 nucleotides read TGCGCCAGCAGCTTGGGCGGATTTAAGAGCACCGGGGAGCTGTTTTTT. The full variable domain, rest sourced from reference TRBV5-1 and TRBJ2-2, is KAGVTQTPRYLIKTRGQQVTLSCSPISGHRSVSWYQQTPGQGLQFLFEYFSETQRNKGNFPGRFSGRQFSNSRSEMNVSTLELGDSALYLCASSLGGFKSTGELFFGEGSRLTVL.